This TCR beta chain was retrieved from a study of Graves' ophthalmopathy and Graves' hyperthyroidism (dated 2018 in TCRdb). Broadly, across the study: Peripheral blood samples were taken at the time of initial diagnosis, before any treatment was given. The study used signatures of the TCR beta repertoire to tell Graves' ophthalmopathy apart from Graves' hyperthyroidism and to predict which patients would progress to ophthalmopathy. In total, 135 blood samples were TCR-sequenced: 43 ophthalmopathy, some 75 hyperthyroidism and approximately 17 hyperthyroidism-to-ophthalmopathy patients. A discovery set of 100 patients (roughly 41 ophthalmopathy, some 58 stable hyperthyroidism) was enrolled to explore V-J signatures distinguishing ophthalmopathy from hyperthyroidism. For independent validation, a separate cohort was made up of approximately 19 hyperthyroidism patients plus 17 patients who later progressed from hyperthyroidism to ophthalmopathy. T-cell repertoires of thyroid tissue and blood were compared in 5 or 6 hyperthyroidism patients. After sampling, hyperthyroidism patients received methimazole starting at 30 mg daily, and ophthalmopathy patients received high-dose intravenous methylprednisolone. For training and testing, the approximately 97 patients in the discovery cohort were randomly divided in a 7:3 ratio.

The germline V gene encodes CDR1 MNHEY and CDR2 SVGAGI. The CDR3 measures 15 amino acids from cysteine to phenylalanine. Kept here is only the CDR3 DNA, which spans 45 bases and is read in frame from base 1. V ends up 2 bases short and J 4 bases short, with an unmatched junction base count of 7. This clonotype was counted many times. Its antigen specificity is not known. No base qualities exist here, and no much larger clone lies one base off it. Overall study outcomes, separate from this receptor: Ophthalmopathy was separated from stable hyperthyroidism by the 13-signature model with about 90% sensitivity and about 81% specificity in cross-validation and with 80%/75% in the test set. Among expanded thyroid clonotypes with frequency above 0.001, most also showed up in blood, which suggests that blood repertoires may reflect the thyroid immune response. Sample size was not statistically predetermined, and group allocation was not concealed from the investigators. In validation, the model predicted ophthalmopathy progression with 55% to 71% sensitivity and around 72% specificity; 12 predicted patients were CT-confirmed with GO in a median of 6.5 months.

Patients with ophthalmopathy had moderately to severely active disease, with a Clinical Activity Score of 3 or more, a NOSPECS grade of 4 or more, and a disease duration of less than 3 months. Anyone with other autoimmune diseases, uncontrolled infections, pregnancy or lactation was excluded from the study. Diagnosis was based on clinical symptoms, serum thyroxine, TRAb, thyroid ultrasound and orbital computed tomography. Using Ficoll-Paque density gradient centrifugation, PBMCs were isolated from 10 ml of fresh peripheral blood. Total RNA was extracted using Trizol reagent, and RNA quality was checked on an Agilent 2100 Bioanalyzer. For repertoire sequencing, TCR beta CDR3 regions were amplified from RNA transcripts. The first round was an RT-PCR using HTBI primers with the Qiagen OneStep RT-PCR kit, and this first round was followed by a second-round multiplex PCR, then size selection and purification. Libraries were sequenced on an Illumina HiSeq2000 using paired-end 100 bp reads. Regarding the original processing steps: Reads were processed with SOAPnuke, discarding reads with adapters, uncalled bases, mean Phred below 15, or no exact constant-primer or identifier match. COPE v1.2.5 was used to merge the high-quality paired reads. Unique nucleotide sequences were defined as clonotypes and aligned to IMGT TRB V, D and J references using MiTCR v1.1. The analysis was limited to V-J combinations with a frequency above 0.0001, which together covered 99% to 99.2% of the repertoires. For each V-J combination, a TCR clonal expansion and chaos score was defined as F50 clonal expansion divided by the chaos observed in the TCRdist matrix. Welch's t-statistics and random forest were used to reduce features to approximately 13 V-J combinations, which were fed into a naive Bayes classifier. The Morisita-Horn index was used to measure how similar the thyroid and blood repertoires were. The public reads were reanalyzed by TCRdb: fastp trimming at Q25, MiXCR alignment, in-frame beta chains only. Rows with one shared CDR3 protein collapse into an entry with the most common genes and DNA. The V and J calls shown here were made by TCRdb, not taken from the authors' results. For this sample there are approximately 150,000 distinct CDR3 sequences; about two fifths appear just once. The ten most abundant clones make up roughly 8.9% of the sample.

Sequencing input: peripheral blood. The chain uses TRBV6-5 and TRBJ1-2, and TRBD1 matches 7 of the central bases. The receptor was isolated from a young man with Graves' ophthalmopathy. Donor details come from another sample of the same person, matched by shared clones. The CDR3 region: CASSYRQGWGYGYTF. The nucleotide sequence reads as follows: TGTGCCAGCAGTTACAGACAGGGATGGGGCTATGGCTACACCTTC.